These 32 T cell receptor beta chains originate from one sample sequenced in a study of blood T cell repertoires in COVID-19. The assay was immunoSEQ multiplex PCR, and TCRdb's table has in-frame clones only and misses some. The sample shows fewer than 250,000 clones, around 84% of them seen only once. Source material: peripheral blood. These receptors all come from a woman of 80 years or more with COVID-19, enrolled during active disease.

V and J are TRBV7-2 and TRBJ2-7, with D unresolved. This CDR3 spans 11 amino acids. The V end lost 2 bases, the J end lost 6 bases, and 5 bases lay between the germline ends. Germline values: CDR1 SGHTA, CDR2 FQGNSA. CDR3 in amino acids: CASSLFREQYF. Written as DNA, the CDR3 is TGTGCCAGCAGCTTATTCCGCGAGCAGTACTTC.

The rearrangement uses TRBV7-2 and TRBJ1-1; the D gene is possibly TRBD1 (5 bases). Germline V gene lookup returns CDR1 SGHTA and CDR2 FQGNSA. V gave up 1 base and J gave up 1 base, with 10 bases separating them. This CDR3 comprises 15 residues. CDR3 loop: CASSLVRQQNTEAFF. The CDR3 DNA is TGTGCCAGCAGCTTAGTAAGACAGCAGAACACTGAAGCTTTCTTT.

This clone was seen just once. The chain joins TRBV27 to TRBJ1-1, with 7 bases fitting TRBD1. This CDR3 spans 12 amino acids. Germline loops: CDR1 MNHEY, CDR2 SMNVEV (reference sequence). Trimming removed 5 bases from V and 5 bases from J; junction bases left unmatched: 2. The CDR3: CASSPQGTEAFF. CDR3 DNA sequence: TGTGCCAGCAGTCCACAGGGGACTGAAGCTTTCTTT.

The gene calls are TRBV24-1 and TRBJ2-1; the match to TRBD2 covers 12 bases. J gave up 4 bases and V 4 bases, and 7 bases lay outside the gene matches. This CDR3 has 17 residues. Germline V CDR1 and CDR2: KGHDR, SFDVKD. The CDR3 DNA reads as TGTGCCACCAGTGACCCATCACTAGCGGGGGGTTACAATGAGCAGTTCTTC. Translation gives CATSDPSLAGGYNEQFF.

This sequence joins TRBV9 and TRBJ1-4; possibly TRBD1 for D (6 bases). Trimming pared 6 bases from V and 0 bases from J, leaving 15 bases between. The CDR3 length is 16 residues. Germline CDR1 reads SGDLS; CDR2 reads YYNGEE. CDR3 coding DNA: TGTGCCAGCACGACAGGATCGGGTGCAACTAATGAAAAACTGTTTTTT. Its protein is CASTTGSGATNEKLFF.

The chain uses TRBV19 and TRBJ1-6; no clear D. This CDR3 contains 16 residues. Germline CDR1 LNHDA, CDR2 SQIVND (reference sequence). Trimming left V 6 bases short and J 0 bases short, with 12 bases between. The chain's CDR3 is CASRTYGVSYNSPLHF. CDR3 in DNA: TGTGCCAGTAGAACATACGGAGTCTCCTATAATTCACCCCTCCACTTT.

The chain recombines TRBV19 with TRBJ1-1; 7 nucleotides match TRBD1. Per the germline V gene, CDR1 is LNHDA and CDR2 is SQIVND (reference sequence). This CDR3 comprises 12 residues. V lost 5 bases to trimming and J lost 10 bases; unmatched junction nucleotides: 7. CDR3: CASSGQARGAFF. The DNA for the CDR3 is TGTGCCAGTAGTGGACAGGCTAGGGGAGCTTTCTTT.

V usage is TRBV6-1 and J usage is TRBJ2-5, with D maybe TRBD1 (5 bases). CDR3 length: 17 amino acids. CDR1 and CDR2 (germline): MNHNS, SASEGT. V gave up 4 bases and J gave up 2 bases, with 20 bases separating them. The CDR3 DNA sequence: TGTGCCAGCAGTGTGACTCCTCCTGGGGCTACACAAGAGACCCAGTACTTC. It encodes CASSVTPPGATQETQYF.

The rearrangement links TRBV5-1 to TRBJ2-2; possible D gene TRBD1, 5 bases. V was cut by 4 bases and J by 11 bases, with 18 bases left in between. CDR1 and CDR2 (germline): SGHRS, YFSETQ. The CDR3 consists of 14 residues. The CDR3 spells CASSTGQPPNELFF. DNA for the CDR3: TGCGCCAGCAGCACAGGACAACCGCCCAACGAGCTGTTTTTT.

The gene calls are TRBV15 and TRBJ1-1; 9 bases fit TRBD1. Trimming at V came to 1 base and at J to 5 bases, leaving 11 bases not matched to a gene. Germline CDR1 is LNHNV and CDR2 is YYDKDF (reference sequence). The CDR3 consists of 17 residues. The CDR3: CATSRGTGAVSGTEAFF. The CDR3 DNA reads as TGTGCCACCAGCAGAGGGACAGGGGCTGTGTCCGGAACTGAAGCTTTCTTT.

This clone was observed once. In DNA form, the CDR3 reads TGCGCCAGCAGCTTGGGGCCCACAGATACGCAGTATTTT. Translation gives CASSLGPTDTQYF. The rearrangement links TRBV5-1 to TRBJ2-3; the D is unclear. The CDR3 has 13 amino acids. The ends were cut back, 0 bases at V and 2 bases at J, with 4 bases in the middle. In germline, CDR1 is SGHRS, CDR2 YFSETQ.

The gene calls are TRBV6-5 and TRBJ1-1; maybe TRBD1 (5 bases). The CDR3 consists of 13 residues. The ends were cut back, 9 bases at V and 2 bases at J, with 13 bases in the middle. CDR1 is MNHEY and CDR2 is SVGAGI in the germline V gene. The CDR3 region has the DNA TGTGCCAGTTCTTTCGGGGGTAACACTGAAGCTTTCTTT. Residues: CASSFGGNTEAFF.

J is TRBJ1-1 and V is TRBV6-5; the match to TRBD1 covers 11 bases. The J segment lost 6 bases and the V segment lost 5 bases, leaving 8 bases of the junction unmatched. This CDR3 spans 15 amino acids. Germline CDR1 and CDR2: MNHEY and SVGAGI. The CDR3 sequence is CASSRLDRGRAEAFF. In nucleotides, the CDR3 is TGTGCCAGCAGTAGACTGGACAGGGGGCGGGCTGAAGCTTTCTTT.

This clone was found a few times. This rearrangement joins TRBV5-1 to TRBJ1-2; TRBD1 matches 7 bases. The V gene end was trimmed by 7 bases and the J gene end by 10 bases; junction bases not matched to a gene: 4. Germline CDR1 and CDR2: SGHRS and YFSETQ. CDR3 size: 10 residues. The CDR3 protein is CASGGTDYTF. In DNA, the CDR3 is TGCGCCAGCGGGGGGACAGACTACACCTTC. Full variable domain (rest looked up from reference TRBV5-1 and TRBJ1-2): KAGVTQTPRYLIKTRGQQVTLSCSPISGHRSVSWYQQTPGQGLQFLFEYFSETQRNKGNFPGRFSGRQFSNSRSEMNVSTLELGDSALYLCASGGTDYTFGSGTRLTVV.

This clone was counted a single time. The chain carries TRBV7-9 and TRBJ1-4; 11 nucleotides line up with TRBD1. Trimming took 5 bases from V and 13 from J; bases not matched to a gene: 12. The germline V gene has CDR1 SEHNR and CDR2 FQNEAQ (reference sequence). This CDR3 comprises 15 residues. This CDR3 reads CASSPEGQGVFRLFF. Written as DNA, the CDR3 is TGTGCCAGCAGCCCCGAGGGACAGGGGGTATTTCGACTGTTTTTT.

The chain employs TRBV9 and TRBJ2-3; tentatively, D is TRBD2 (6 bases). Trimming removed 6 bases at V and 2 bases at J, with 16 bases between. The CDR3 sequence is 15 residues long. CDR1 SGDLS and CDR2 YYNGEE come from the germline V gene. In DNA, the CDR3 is TGTGCCAGCACGGTAGGAGGGGCTATCACAGATACGCAGTATTTT. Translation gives CASTVGGAITDTQYF.

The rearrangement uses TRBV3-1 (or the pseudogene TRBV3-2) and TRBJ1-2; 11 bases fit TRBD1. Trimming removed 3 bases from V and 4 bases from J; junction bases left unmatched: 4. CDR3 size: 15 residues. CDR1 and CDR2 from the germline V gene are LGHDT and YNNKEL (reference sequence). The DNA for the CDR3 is TGTGCCAGCAGCCACGGGACAGGGGGAACCTATGGCTACACCTTC. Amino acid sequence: CASSHGTGGTYGYTF.

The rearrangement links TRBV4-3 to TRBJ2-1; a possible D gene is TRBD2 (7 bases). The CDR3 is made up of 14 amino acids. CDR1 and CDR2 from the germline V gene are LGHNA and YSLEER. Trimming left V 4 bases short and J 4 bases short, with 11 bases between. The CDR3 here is CASSPEGGYNEQFF. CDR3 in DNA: TGCGCCAGCAGCCCGGAGGGGGGGTACAATGAGCAGTTCTTC.

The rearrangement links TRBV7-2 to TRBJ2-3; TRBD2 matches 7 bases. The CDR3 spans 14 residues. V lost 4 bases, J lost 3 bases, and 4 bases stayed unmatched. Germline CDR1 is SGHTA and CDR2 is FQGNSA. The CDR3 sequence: CASSSGTMTDTQYF. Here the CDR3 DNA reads TGTGCCAGCAGCTCCGGGACTATGACAGATACGCAGTATTTT.

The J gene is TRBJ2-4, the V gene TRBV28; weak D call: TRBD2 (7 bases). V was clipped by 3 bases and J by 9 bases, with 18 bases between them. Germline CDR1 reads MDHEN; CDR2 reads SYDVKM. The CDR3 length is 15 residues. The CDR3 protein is CASSFKSWGGSIQYF. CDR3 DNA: TGTGCCAGCAGTTTCAAAAGCTGGGGGGGCAGCATTCAGTACTTC.

The CDR3 region has the DNA TGTGCCAGCAGCTTGAAGCGGGGGGGCACCGGGGAGCTGTTTTTT. It is translated as CASSLKRGGTGELFF. V is TRBV6-5 and J is TRBJ2-2; 10 bases fit TRBD2. Germline CDR1 is MNHEY and CDR2 is SVGAGI. This CDR3 has 15 amino acids. The junction had 5 bases not matched to a gene; V was cut back by 6 bases and J by 4 bases.

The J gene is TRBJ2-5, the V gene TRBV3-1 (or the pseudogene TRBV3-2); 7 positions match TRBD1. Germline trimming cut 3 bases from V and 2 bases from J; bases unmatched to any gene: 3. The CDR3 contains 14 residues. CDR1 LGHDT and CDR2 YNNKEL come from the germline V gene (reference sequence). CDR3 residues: CASSHWDRQETQYF. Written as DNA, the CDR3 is TGTGCCAGCAGCCATTGGGACAGACAAGAGACCCAGTACTTC.

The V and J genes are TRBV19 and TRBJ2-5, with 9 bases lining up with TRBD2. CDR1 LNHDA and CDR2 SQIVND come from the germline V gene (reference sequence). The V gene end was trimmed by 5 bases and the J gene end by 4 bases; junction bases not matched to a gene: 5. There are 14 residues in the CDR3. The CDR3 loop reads CASSPGTSLETQYF. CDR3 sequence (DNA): TGTGCCAGTAGTCCCGGGACTAGCCTAGAGACCCAGTACTTC.

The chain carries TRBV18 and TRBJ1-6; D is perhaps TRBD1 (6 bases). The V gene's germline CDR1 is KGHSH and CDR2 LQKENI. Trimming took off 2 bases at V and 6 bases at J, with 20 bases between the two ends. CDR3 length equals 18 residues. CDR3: CASSPYGQSLKRNSPLHF. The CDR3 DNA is TGTGCCAGCTCACCATATGGACAGTCTTTAAAGCGTAATTCACCCCTCCACTTT. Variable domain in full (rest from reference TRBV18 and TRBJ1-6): NAGVMQNPRHLVRRRGQEARLRCSPMKGHSHVYWYRQLPEEGLKFMVYLQKENIIDESGMPKERFSAEFPKEGPSILRIQQVVRGDSAAYFCASSPYGQSLKRNSPLHFGNGTRLTVT.

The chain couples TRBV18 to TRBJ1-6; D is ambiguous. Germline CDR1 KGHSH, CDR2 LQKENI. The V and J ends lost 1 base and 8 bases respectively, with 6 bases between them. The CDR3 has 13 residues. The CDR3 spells CASSPQGDSPLHF. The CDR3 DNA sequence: TGTGCCAGCTCACCACAGGGAGATTCACCCCTCCACTTT.

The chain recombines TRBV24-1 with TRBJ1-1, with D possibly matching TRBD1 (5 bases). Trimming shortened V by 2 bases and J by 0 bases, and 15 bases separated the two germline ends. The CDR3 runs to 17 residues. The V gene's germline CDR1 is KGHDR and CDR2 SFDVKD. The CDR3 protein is CATSDSAPGDLNTEAFF. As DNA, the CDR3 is TGTGCCACCAGTGATTCCGCCCCGGGGGATCTGAACACTGAAGCTTTCTTT.

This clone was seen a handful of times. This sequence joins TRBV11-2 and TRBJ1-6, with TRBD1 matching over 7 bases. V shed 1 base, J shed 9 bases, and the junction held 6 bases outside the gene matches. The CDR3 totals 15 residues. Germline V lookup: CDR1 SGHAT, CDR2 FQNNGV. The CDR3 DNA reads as TGTGCCAGCAGCTTAGTGGAGGGGGCCGGTTCACCCCTCCACTTT. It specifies CASSLVEGAGSPLHF.

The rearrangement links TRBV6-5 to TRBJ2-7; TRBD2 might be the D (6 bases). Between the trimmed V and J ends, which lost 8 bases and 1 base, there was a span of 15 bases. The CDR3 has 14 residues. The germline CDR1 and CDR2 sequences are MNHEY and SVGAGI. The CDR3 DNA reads TGTGCCAGCGGGGGGACGGGACCTTCCTACGAGCAGTACGTC. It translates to CASGGTGPSYEQYV.

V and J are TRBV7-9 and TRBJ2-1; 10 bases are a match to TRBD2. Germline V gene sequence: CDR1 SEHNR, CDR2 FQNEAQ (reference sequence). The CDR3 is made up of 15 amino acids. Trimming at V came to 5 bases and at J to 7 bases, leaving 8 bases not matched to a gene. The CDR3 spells CASSRSGGAPNEQFF. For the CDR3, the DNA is TGTGCCAGCAGCCGAAGCGGGGGGGCCCCAAATGAGCAGTTCTTC.

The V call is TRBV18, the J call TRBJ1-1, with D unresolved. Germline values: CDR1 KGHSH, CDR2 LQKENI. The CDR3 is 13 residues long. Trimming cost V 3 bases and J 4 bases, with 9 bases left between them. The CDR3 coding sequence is TGTGCCAGCTCACCTTCGTCGCGCACTGAAGCTTTCTTT. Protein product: CASSPSSRTEAFF.

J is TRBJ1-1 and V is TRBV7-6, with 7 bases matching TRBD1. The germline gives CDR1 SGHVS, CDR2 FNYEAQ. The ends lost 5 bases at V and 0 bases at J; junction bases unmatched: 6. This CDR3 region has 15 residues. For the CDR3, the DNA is TGTGCCAGCAGCCCCGGACAGGCTATGAACACTGAAGCTTTCTTT. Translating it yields CASSPGQAMNTEAFF.

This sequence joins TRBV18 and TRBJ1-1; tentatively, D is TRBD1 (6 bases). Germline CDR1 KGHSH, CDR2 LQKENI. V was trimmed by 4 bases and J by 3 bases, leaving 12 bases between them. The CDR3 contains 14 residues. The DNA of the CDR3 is TGTGCCAGCTCACTACAGGGTTCAGACACTGAAGCTTTCTTT. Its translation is CASSLQGSDTEAFF. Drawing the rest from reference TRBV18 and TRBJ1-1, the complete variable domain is NAGVMQNPRHLVRRRGQEARLRCSPMKGHSHVYWYRQLPEEGLKFMVYLQKENIIDESGMPKERFSAEFPKEGPSILRIQQVVRGDSAAYFCASSLQGSDTEAFFGQGTRLTVV.